These 15 T cell receptor beta chains originate from one sample sequenced in a study of blood T cell repertoires in COVID-19. The repertoire was sequenced with immunoSEQ multiplex PCR; TCRdb's copy has only in-frame clones and lacks some. The table lists 150,000 to 200,000 clones, around 75% of them singletons. The sample consisted of peripheral blood. The receptors here all came from a middle-aged woman with COVID-19, enrolled during active disease.

The chain carries TRBV10-3 and TRBJ1-5, with a possible D match to TRBD1 (5 bases). The V and J ends lost 8 bases and 3 bases respectively, with 11 bases between them. Per germline, CDR1 ENHRY and CDR2 SYGVKD. The CDR3 is 13 amino acids. This CDR3 reads CAIVAGLNQPQHF. The CDR3 region has the DNA TGTGCCATCGTAGCAGGGCTCAATCAGCCCCAGCATTTT.

This chain connects TRBV19 to TRBJ1-5; perhaps TRBD1 as D (5 bases). Trimming shortened V by 1 base and J by 6 bases, and 10 bases separated the two germline ends. Per the germline V gene, CDR1 is LNHDA and CDR2 is SQIVND (reference sequence). The CDR3 loop spans 14 amino acids. The CDR3 protein is CASSIASGSQPQHF. CDR3 in DNA: TGTGCCAGTAGTATAGCGTCAGGGTCTCAGCCCCAGCATTTT.

The rearrangement uses TRBV5-6 and TRBJ1-1; 9 bases are a match to TRBD1. Germline trimming cut 5 bases from V and 3 bases from J; bases unmatched to any gene: 8. This CDR3 has 15 amino acids. Germline V gene data show CDR1 as SGHDT and CDR2 as YYEEEE. Here the CDR3 DNA reads TGTGCCAGCAGTTTCGTACAGGGGGCTGACACTGAAGCTTTCTTT. This codes for CASSFVQGADTEAFF.

The rearrangement uses TRBV19 and TRBJ2-5; 10 bases agree with TRBD2. Germline-derived CDR1 and CDR2 are LNHDA and SQIVND (reference sequence). The V segment lost 6 bases and the J segment 9 bases; nucleotides outside the gene matches: 10. The CDR3 totals 14 residues. The CDR3 loop is CASSVAGGQSPQYF. The CDR3 nucleotides are TGTGCCAGTAGCGTAGCGGGGGGCCAGAGCCCCCAGTACTTC.

The rearrangement uses TRBV23-1 and TRBJ2-7; D gene uncertain. TRBV23-1 is an open reading frame whose function is uncertain. V was pared by 7 bases and J by 0 bases, with 22 bases between. The CDR3 consists of 17 residues. The CDR3 protein is CASTRDSRNLSSYEQYF. For the CDR3, the DNA is TGCGCCAGCACCCGCGACTCCCGGAACTTAAGCTCCTACGAGCAGTACTTC.

The rearrangement joins TRBV13 to TRBJ1-2; a weak D match, TRBD1 (5 bases). V gave up 0 bases and J gave up 0 bases, with 11 bases separating them. The CDR3 runs to 16 residues. Germline V gene sequence: CDR1 PRHDT, CDR2 FYEKMQ (reference sequence). The CDR3 DNA reads TGTGCCAGCAGCTTAGGGACAGCCGAAGCTAACTATGGCTACACCTTC. This sequence encodes CASSLGTAEANYGYTF.

The rearrangement links TRBV5-8 to TRBJ1-2; TRBD1 agrees at 7 bases. The CDR3 has 14 residues. The trim removed 1 base at V and 5 bases at J, leaving 5 bases unmatched. Per germline, CDR1 SGHTS and CDR2 YDEGEE. The CDR3 DNA reads TGTGCCAGCAGCTTGCTCTCAGGGGGTTATGGCTACACCTTC. Translating it yields CASSLLSGGYGYTF.

This CDR3 is CASSQVLADTQYF. The CDR3 bases are TGTGCCAGCAGCCAAGTCCTCGCAGATACGCAGTATTTT. This chain joins TRBV3-1 (or the pseudogene TRBV3-2) and TRBJ2-3; D not resolved. There are 13 residues in the CDR3. CDR1 is LGHDT and CDR2 is YNNKEL in the germline V gene (reference sequence). V lost 1 base to trimming and J lost 4 bases, with 6 bases between them.

V and J are TRBV30 and TRBJ1-1; no clear D gene. The germline V gene encodes CDR1 GTSNPN and CDR2 SVGIG (reference sequence). CDR3 length equals 12 residues. Trimming left V 5 bases short and J 6 bases short, with 13 bases between. The CDR3 sequence: CAWGRRFAEAFF. The CDR3 bases are TGTGCCTGGGGACGGAGATTCGCTGAAGCTTTCTTT.

The gene calls are TRBV10-3 and TRBJ1-2; the match to TRBD1 covers 7 bases. Unmatched junction bases numbered 5, after V lost 2 bases and J lost 8 bases. Germline CDR1 is ENHRY and CDR2 is SYGVKD. The CDR3 runs 13 residues. CDR3: CAISEGTAVGYTF. CDR3 nucleotides: TGTGCCATCAGTGAGGGGACAGCTGTCGGCTACACCTTC.

In DNA form, the CDR3 reads TGTGCCAGCAGCTTAGAGCGGGGTTCCTACGAGCAGTACTTC. Amino acid sequence: CASSLERGSYEQYF. This chain joins TRBV7-2 and TRBJ2-7; 7 positions match TRBD2. Germline-derived CDR1 and CDR2 are SGHTA and FQGNSA. J gave up 1 base and V 1 base, and 1 base lay outside the gene matches. The CDR3 sequence is 14 residues long.

This clone was recorded at least ten times. V and J are TRBV11-2 and TRBJ2-2; no clear D gene. This CDR3 has 14 amino acids. Trimming stripped 6 bases from V and 4 bases from J, with 12 bases between. In germline, CDR1 is SGHAT, CDR2 FQNNGV. CDR3 nucleotides: TGTGCCAGCAGGTCCCCTCGCGGCACCGGGGAGCTGTTTTTT. Translation: CASRSPRGTGELFF.

V usage is TRBV1 and J usage is TRBJ1-4; the D call TRBD1 from the table was never checked on the DNA. TRBV1 is assigned pseudogene status. This CDR3 contains 16 residues. This CDR3 is CTSSQAPGTENEKLFF. In nucleotides, the CDR3 is TGCACCAGCAGCCAAGCCCCCGGGACAGAGAATGAAAAACTGTTTTTT.

The V and J genes are TRBV4-1 and TRBJ2-1; possible D gene TRBD2, 5 bases. Trimming stripped 5 bases from V and 4 bases from J, with 15 bases between. The germline gives CDR1 MGHRA, CDR2 YSYEKL. The length of the CDR3 is 15 residues. This CDR3 is CASSSRAEGYNEQFF. In DNA form, the CDR3 reads TGCGCCAGCAGCTCCCGGGCAGAGGGTTACAATGAGCAGTTCTTC.

This chain uses TRBV2 with TRBJ1-5; D might be TRBD1 (6 bases). V was shortened by 6 bases and J by 5 bases, with 20 bases between the two germline ends. Germline loops: CDR1 SNHLY, CDR2 FYNNEI. The CDR3 spans 16 residues. The CDR3 region is CASRTGSVTRDQPQHF. In nucleotides, the CDR3 is TGTGCCAGCAGAACAGGGTCCGTCACTCGCGATCAGCCCCAGCATTTT.